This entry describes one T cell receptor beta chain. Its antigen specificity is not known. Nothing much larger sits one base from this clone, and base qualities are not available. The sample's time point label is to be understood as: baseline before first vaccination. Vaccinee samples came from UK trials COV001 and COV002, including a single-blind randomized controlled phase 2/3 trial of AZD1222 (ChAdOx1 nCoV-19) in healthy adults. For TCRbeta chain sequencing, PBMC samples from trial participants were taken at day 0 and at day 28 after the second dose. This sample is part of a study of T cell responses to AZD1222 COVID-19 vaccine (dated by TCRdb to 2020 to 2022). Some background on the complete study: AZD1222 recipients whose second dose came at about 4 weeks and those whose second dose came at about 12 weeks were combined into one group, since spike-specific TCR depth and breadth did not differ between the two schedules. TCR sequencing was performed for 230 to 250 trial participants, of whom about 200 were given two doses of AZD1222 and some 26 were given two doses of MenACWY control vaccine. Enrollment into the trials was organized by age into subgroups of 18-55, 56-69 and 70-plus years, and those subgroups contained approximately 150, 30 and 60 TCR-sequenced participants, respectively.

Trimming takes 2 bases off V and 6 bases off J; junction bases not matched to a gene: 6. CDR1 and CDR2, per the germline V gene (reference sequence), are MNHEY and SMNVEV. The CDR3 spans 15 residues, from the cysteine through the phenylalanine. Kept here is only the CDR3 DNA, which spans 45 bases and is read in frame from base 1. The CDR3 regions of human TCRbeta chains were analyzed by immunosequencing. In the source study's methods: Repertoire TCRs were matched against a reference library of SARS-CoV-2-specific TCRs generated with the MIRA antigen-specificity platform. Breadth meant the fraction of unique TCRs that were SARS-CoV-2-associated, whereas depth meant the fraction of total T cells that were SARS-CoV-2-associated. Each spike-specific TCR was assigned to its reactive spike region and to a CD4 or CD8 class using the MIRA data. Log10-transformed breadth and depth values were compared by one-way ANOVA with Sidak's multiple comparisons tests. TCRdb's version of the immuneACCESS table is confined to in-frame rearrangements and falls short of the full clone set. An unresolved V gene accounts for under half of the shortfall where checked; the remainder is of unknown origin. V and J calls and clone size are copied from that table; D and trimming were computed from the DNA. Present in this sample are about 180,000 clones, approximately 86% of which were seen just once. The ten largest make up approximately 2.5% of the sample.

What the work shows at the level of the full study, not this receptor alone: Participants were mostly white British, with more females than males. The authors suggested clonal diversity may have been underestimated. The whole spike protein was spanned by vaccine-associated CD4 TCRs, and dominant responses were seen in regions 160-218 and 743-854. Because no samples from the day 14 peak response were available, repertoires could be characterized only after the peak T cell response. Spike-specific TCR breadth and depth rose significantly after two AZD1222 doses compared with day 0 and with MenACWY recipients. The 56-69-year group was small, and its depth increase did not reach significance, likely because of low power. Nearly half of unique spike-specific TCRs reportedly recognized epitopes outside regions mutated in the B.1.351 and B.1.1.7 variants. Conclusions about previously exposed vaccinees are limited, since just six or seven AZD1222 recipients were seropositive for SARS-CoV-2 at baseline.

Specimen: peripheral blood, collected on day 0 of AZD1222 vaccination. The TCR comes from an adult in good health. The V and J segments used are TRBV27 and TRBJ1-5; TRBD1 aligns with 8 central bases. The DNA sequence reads TGTGCCAGCAGTTTAAGGCAGGGGGCGGTTCAGCCCCAGCATTTT. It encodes CASSLRQGAVQPQHF.